A single sample gave rise to the 28 T cell receptor beta chains below, sequenced in a study of blood T cell repertoires in COVID-19. Libraries were prepared by immunoSEQ multiplex PCR; TCRdb keeps only in-frame clonotypes and omits some of them. This sample has about 94,000 clones, with about four fifths found just once. The sample consisted of peripheral blood. These receptors all come from a man aged 55 to 70 with acute or convalescent COVID-19.

This clone was picked up one time. The V call is TRBV7-8, the J call TRBJ1-2; TRBD1 agrees at 10 bases. This CDR3 is 15 amino acids long. Per the germline V gene, CDR1 is SGHVS and CDR2 is FQNEAQ. Trimming at V came to 3 bases and at J to 8 bases, leaving 9 bases not matched to a gene. The CDR3: CASSLVRDRGQGYTF. Written as DNA, the CDR3 is TGTGCCAGCAGCTTGGTCAGGGACAGGGGACAAGGCTACACCTTC.

This chain uses TRBV14 with TRBJ2-5; 8 bases line up with TRBD1. V shed 1 base, J shed 5 bases, and the junction held 12 bases outside the gene matches. The CDR3 loop spans 17 amino acids. The V gene's germline CDR1 is SGHDN and CDR2 FVKESK. The CDR3 here is CASSQVFGQGSRETQYF. The CDR3 nucleotides are TGTGCCAGCAGCCAAGTGTTTGGACAGGGATCGCGGGAGACCCAGTACTTC.

V is TRBV5-6 and J is TRBJ2-1; tentative D call: TRBD1 (5 bases). The germline CDR1 and CDR2 sequences are SGHDT and YYEEEE. The CDR3 length is 13 residues. V shed 0 bases and J shed 14 bases, with 15 bases lying between them. The CDR3 is CASSLALDTREFF. CDR3 DNA sequence: TGTGCCAGCAGCTTGGCCTTGGACACTCGGGAGTTCTTC.

The rearrangement joins TRBV5-8 to TRBJ1-6; 8 bases fit TRBD1. V was pared by 4 bases and J by 7 bases, with 7 bases of the junction left unmatched. The CDR3 length is 15 residues. Germline V gene sequence: CDR1 SGHTS, CDR2 YDEGEE. CDR3 residues: CASSQQGVKNSPLHF. CDR3 coding DNA: TGTGCCAGCAGCCAACAGGGGGTGAAGAATTCACCCCTCCACTTT.

This chain uses TRBV30 with TRBJ2-1; D perhaps matches TRBD2 (6 bases). The germline V gene encodes CDR1 GTSNPN and CDR2 SVGIG (reference sequence). This CDR3 has 16 residues. Between the trimmed V and J ends, which lost 0 bases and 1 base, there was a span of 13 bases. CDR3 sequence (DNA): TGTGCCTGGAGTGTACGGGGGATCAGGTCCTACAATGAGCAGTTCTTC. Translated, it gives CAWSVRGIRSYNEQFF.

This clone was picked up one time. The V call is TRBV28, the J call TRBJ1-2; 10 bases agree with TRBD1. With 1 base clipped from V and 2 bases from J, the junction kept 7 bases outside the gene matches. CDR1 and CDR2 (germline): MDHEN, SYDVKM. CDR3 size: 17 residues. The CDR3 loop is CASSLYGTGALNYGYTF. Here the CDR3 DNA reads TGTGCCAGCAGTTTATACGGGACAGGGGCTTTAAACTATGGCTACACCTTC.

This chain uses TRBV9 with TRBJ2-2, with D possibly being TRBD1 (5 bases). The CDR3 totals 14 residues. V dropped 6 bases and J dropped 1 base, with 10 bases sitting between them. CDR1 is SGDLS, CDR2 YYNGEE, per germline. The CDR3 spells CASTTDRNTGELFF. In DNA form, the CDR3 reads TGTGCCAGCACTACTGACAGGAACACCGGGGAGCTGTTTTTT. Filled out from reference TRBV9 and TRBJ2-2, the complete variable domain reads DSGVTQTPKHLITATGQRVTLRCSPRSGDLSVYWYQQSLDQGLQFLIQYYNGEERAKGNILERFSAQQFPDLHSELNLSSLELGDSALYFCASTTDRNTGELFFGEGSRLTVL.

With regard to this clone: At the DNA level, this CDR3 is encoded by other sequences in the same sample as well. The V call is TRBV25-1, the J call TRBJ2-1; tentatively, D is TRBD2 (6 bases). This CDR3 comprises 13 residues. Germline CDR1 and CDR2: MGHDK and SYGVNS. The V gene lost 5 bases and the J gene lost 4 bases, with 9 bases spanning the gap. CDR3 amino acids: CASSKGGYNEQFF. In nucleotides, the CDR3 is TGTGCCAGCAGTAAAGGAGGGTACAATGAGCAGTTCTTC.

The chain employs TRBV6-2 or TRBV6-3 and TRBJ2-2; possible D gene TRBD1, 5 bases. Trimming shortened V by 6 bases and J by 13 bases, and 24 bases separated the two germline ends. The CDR3 has 15 amino acids. Germline CDR1 is MNHEY and CDR2 is SVGEGT. The CDR3 sequence: CASSPFGVRSQGLFF. DNA for the CDR3: TGTGCCAGCAGCCCTTTTGGAGTACGGAGTCAGGGGCTGTTTTTT.

The rearrangement links TRBV5-6 to TRBJ2-1; D is possibly TRBD2 (5 bases). The V gene lost 3 bases and the J gene lost 5 bases, with 15 bases spanning the gap. This CDR3 has 15 residues. Germline CDR1 is SGHDT and CDR2 is YYEEEE. The CDR3 sequence is CASSWLTFGDNEQFF. The CDR3 nucleotides read TGTGCCAGCAGCTGGCTAACGTTCGGGGACAATGAGCAGTTCTTC.

The CDR3 sequence: CASSSRDSSTDTQYF. The CDR3 coding sequence is TGTGCCAGCAGCTCAAGGGACAGTTCCACAGATACGCAGTATTTT. The V call is TRBV7-8, the J call TRBJ2-3, with TRBD1 matching over 7 bases. CDR3 length: 15 residues. The junction had 6 bases not matched to a gene; V was cut back by 4 bases and J by 2 bases. Germline CDR1 is SGHVS and CDR2 is FQNEAQ.

The chain couples TRBV5-1 to TRBJ1-1; 7 bases agree with TRBD1. The trim removed 6 bases at V and 4 bases at J, leaving 6 bases unmatched. Germline V gene lookup returns CDR1 SGHRS and CDR2 YFSETQ. This CDR3 is 13 amino acids long. Here the CDR3 DNA reads TGCGCCAGCAACCAGGGGGGTACCACTGAAGCTTTCTTT. Translated: CASNQGGTTEAFF.

This sequence joins TRBV19 and TRBJ1-4; D is ambiguous. The CDR3 runs to 12 residues. CDR1 is LNHDA, CDR2 SQIVND, per germline (reference sequence). The V end lost 5 bases, the J end lost 8 bases, and 9 bases lay between the germline ends. DNA of the CDR3: TGTGCCAGTAGTGGAAGACTGGAAAAACTGTTTTTT. Amino acid sequence: CASSGRLEKLFF.

The chain uses TRBV7-3 and TRBJ1-1, with D possibly matching TRBD1 (5 bases). The ends were cut back, 5 bases at V and 2 bases at J, with 9 bases in the middle. The CDR3 loop spans 13 amino acids. Per germline, CDR1 SGHTA and CDR2 FQGTGA. The DNA of the CDR3 is TGTGCCAGCAGCGCAGGGCAAAACACTGAAGCTTTCTTT. Encoded protein: CASSAGQNTEAFF.

The chain couples TRBV7-2 to TRBJ2-1; TRBD1 agrees at 11 bases. Germline V lookup: CDR1 SGHTA, CDR2 FQGNSA. Trimming cost V 4 bases and J 6 bases; bases outside gene matches: 8. This CDR3 is built from 16 residues. The CDR3 coding sequence is TGTGCCAGCAGCTCAAAAGGGGGGACAGGGGGCAATGAGCAGTTCTTC. Its protein is CASSSKGGTGGNEQFF.

The V and J genes are TRBV7-2 and TRBJ1-3, with D uncertain. Germline V lookup: CDR1 SGHTA, CDR2 FQGNSA. Trimming took 0 bases from V and 3 from J, leaving 12 bases between them. CDR3 length: 16 amino acids. The CDR3 nucleotides read TGTGCCAGCAGCTTAGCGAAGGCAAGGAGTGGAAACACCATATATTTT. Encoded protein: CASSLAKARSGNTIYF.

The chain combines TRBV9 with TRBJ1-2; the match to TRBD1 covers 7 bases. Germline lookup yields CDR1 SGDLS and CDR2 YYNGEE. J lost 4 bases, V lost 0 bases, and 9 bases had no gene match. The CDR3 has 16 amino acids. The CDR3 spells CASSVDTRGQGYGYTF. CDR3 DNA sequence: TGTGCCAGCAGCGTAGATACGAGGGGGCAAGGCTATGGCTACACCTTC.

The chain combines TRBV7-2 with TRBJ1-1, with a possible D match to TRBD1 (5 bases). Between the trimmed V and J ends, which lost 5 bases and 9 bases, there was a span of 25 bases. Germline assignment: CDR1 SGHTA and CDR2 FQGNSA. The CDR3 runs to 16 residues. CDR3 region: CASSELTVGESGKAFF. The CDR3 nucleotides are TGTGCCAGCAGCGAGCTAACAGTAGGGGAATCAGGTAAAGCTTTCTTT. Filled out from reference TRBV7-2 and TRBJ1-1, the complete variable domain reads GAGVSQSPSNKVTEKGKDVELRCDPISGHTALYWYRQSLGQGLEFLIYFQGNSAPDKSGLPSDRFSAERTGGSVSTLTIQRTQQEDSAVYLCASSELTVGESGKAFFGQGTRLTVV.

The chain couples TRBV5-6 to TRBJ1-2, with TRBD1 matching 7 bases. V dropped 4 bases and J dropped 4; count of bases not matched to a gene: 4. Germline assignment: CDR1 SGHDT and CDR2 YYEEEE. The CDR3 loop spans 13 amino acids. CDR3 loop: CASSGQVSYGYTF. The CDR3, as DNA: TGTGCCAGCAGCGGACAGGTTTCCTATGGCTACACCTTC.

V is TRBV6-5 and J is TRBJ2-1; D remains unclear. Germline CDR1 reads MNHEY; CDR2 reads SVGAGI. V was pared by 10 bases and J by 0 bases, with 10 bases between. This CDR3 contains 13 residues. Written as DNA, the CDR3 is TGTGCCACCCACGTTAGCTCCTACAATGAGCAGTTCTTC. This gives the protein CATHVSSYNEQFF.

V is TRBV19 and J is TRBJ1-1; 7 bases fit TRBD1. CDR1 and CDR2 (germline): LNHDA, SQIVND (reference sequence). J gave up 1 base and V 6 bases, and 11 bases lay outside the gene matches. The CDR3 totals 16 residues. The CDR3 here is CASSPWDSSKNTEAFF. The CDR3 DNA sequence: TGTGCCAGTAGCCCCTGGGACAGTTCGAAGAACACTGAAGCTTTCTTT.

This clone occurred once. V usage is TRBV7-8 and J usage is TRBJ1-3; 7 bases line up with TRBD1. CDR3 length: 16 amino acids. Germline-derived CDR1 and CDR2 are SGHVS and FQNEAQ. The ends lost 5 bases at V and 2 bases at J; junction bases unmatched: 9. CDR3 amino acids: CASSMRDRVTGNTIYF. As DNA, the CDR3 is TGTGCCAGCAGCATGAGAGACAGGGTGACTGGAAACACCATATATTTT. The full variable domain, rest sourced from reference TRBV7-8 and TRBJ1-3, is GAGVSQSPRYKVAKRGQDVALRCDPISGHVSLFWYQQALGQGPEFLTYFQNEAQLDKSGLPSDRFFAERPEGSVSTLKIQRTQQEDSAVYLCASSMRDRVTGNTIYFGEGSWLTVV.

This clone showed up just once. The CDR3 DNA is TGCAGCGTTGGTTACCGGGACTCTCCCCAGCATTTT. Translation gives CSVGYRDSPQHF. The chain is built from TRBV29-1 and TRBJ1-5, with D possibly matching TRBD1 (5 bases). Per the germline V gene, CDR1 is SQVTM and CDR2 is ANQGSEA. Trimming cost V 4 bases and J 10 bases, with 14 bases left between them. The CDR3 is 12 amino acids.

The table lists this clone with a few counts. The chain is built from TRBV10-2 and TRBJ1-2; 9 nucleotides align to TRBD1. The CDR3 runs 15 residues. V dropped 2 bases and J dropped 2; count of bases not matched to a gene: 3. Germline V gives CDR1 WSHSY, CDR2 SAAADI. The CDR3 spells CASSEGQGRNYGYTF. In nucleotides, the CDR3 is TGCGCCAGCAGTGAGGGACAGGGGAGGAACTATGGCTACACCTTC.

The genes are TRBV7-9 and TRBJ1-1; a weak D match, TRBD1 (6 bases). The germline gives CDR1 SEHNR, CDR2 FQNEAQ (reference sequence). The CDR3 covers 14 residues. V lost 7 bases and J lost 10, with 22 bases in between. CDR3 residues: CASTTPGGQGTAFF. In DNA form, the CDR3 reads TGTGCCAGCACCACCCCCGGGGGGCAGGGTACAGCTTTCTTT.

The V gene is TRBV30, the J gene TRBJ2-2, with D maybe TRBD1 (5 bases). The length of the CDR3 is 13 residues. Germline V gene sequence: CDR1 GTSNPN, CDR2 SVGIG (reference sequence). V was shortened by 0 bases and J by 5 bases, with 7 bases between the two germline ends. This chain's CDR3 is CAWSVGATGELFF. In nucleotides, the CDR3 is TGTGCCTGGAGTGTAGGGGCTACCGGGGAGCTGTTTTTT.

This rearrangement joins TRBV4-1 to TRBJ1-2, with D possibly TRBD1 on 6 matching bases. Germline lookup yields CDR1 MGHRA and CDR2 YSYEKL. The V and J ends lost 5 bases and 8 bases respectively, with 21 bases between them. CDR3 length: 15 amino acids. The CDR3 sequence is CASSATYRDRFGYTF. Written as DNA, the CDR3 is TGCGCCAGCAGCGCCACGTACAGGGATCGGTTCGGCTACACCTTC.

This chain connects TRBV5-6 to TRBJ1-6; TRBD1 is a possible D gene (6 bases). Looked up from germline, CDR1 is SGHDT and CDR2 is YYEEEE. The V and J ends lost 0 bases and 8 bases respectively, with 12 bases between them. This CDR3 is built from 15 residues. For the CDR3, the DNA is TGTGCCAGCAGCTTGGTGTCAGGGGCTTATTCACCCCTCCACTTT. It codes for CASSLVSGAYSPLHF. The full variable domain, completed using reference TRBV5-6 and TRBJ1-6, is DAGVTQSPTHLIKTRGQQVTLRCSPKSGHDTVSWYQQALGQGPQFIFQYYEEEERQRGNFPDRFSGHQFPNYSSELNVNALLLGDSALYLCASSLVSGAYSPLHFGNGTRLTVT.